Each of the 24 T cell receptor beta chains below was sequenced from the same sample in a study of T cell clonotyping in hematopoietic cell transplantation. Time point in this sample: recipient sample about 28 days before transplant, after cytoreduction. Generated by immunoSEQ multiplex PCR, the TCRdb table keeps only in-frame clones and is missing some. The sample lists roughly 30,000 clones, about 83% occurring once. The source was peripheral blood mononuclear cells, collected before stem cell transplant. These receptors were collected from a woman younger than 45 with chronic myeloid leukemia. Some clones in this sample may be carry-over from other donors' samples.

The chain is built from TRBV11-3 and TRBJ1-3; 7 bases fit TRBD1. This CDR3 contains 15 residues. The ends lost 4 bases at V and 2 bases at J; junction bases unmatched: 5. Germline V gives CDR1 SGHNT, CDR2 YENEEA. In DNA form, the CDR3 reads TGTGCCAGCAGCTCCCGACAGGGCCCTGGAAACACCATATATTTT. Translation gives CASSSRQGPGNTIYF.

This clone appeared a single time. CDR3 DNA sequence: TGTGCCTGGCAGACAGGGAGGAGTTCACCCCTCCACTTT. It encodes CAWQTGRSSPLHF. The chain is built from TRBV30 and TRBJ1-6; TRBD1 matches 7 bases. V was pared by 5 bases and J by 9 bases, with 7 bases of the junction left unmatched. CDR1 and CDR2 from the germline V gene are GTSNPN and SVGIG (reference sequence). The CDR3 runs 13 residues.

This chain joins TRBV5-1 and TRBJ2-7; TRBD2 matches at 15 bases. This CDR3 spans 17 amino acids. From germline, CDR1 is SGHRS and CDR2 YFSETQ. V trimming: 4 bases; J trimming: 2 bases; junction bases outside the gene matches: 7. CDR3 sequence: CASSVGLAGGRAYEQYF. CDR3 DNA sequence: TGCGCCAGCAGCGTGGGACTAGCGGGGGGACGGGCCTACGAGCAGTACTTC. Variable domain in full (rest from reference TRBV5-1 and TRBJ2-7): KAGVTQTPRYLIKTRGQQVTLSCSPISGHRSVSWYQQTPGQGLQFLFEYFSETQRNKGNFPGRFSGRQFSNSRSEMNVSTLELGDSALYLCASSVGLAGGRAYEQYFGPGTRLTVT.

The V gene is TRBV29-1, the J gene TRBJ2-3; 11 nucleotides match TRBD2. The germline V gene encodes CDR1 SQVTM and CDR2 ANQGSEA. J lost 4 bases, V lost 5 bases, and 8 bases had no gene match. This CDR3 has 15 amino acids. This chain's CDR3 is CSVRLAGGGADTQYF. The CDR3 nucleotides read TGCAGCGTTCGGCTAGCGGGGGGAGGGGCAGATACGCAGTATTTT.

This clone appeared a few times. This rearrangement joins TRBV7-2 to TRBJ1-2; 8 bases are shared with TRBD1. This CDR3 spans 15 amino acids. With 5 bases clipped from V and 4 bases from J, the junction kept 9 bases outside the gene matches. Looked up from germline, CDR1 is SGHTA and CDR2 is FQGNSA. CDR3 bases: TGTGCCAGCAGCCAGACCTCAGGGGGCAGCTATGGCTACACCTTC. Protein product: CASSQTSGGSYGYTF.

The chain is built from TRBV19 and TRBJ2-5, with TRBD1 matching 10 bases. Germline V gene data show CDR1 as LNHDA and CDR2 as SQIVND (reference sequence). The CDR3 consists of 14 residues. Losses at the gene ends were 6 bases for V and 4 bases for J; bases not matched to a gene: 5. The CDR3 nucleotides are TGTGCCAGTAGGCCGGGACAGGGGCGAGAGACCCAGTACTTC. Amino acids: CASRPGQGRETQYF.

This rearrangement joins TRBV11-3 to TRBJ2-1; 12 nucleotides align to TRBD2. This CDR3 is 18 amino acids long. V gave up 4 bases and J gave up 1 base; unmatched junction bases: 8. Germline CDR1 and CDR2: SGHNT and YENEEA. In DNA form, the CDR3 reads TGTGCCAGCAGCTCCACCGGACTAGCGGGGTTTTCCTACAATGAGCAGTTCTTC. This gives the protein CASSSTGLAGFSYNEQFF.

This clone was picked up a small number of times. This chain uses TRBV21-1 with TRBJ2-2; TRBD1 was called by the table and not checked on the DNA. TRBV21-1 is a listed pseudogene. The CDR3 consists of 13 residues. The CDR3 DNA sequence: TGTGCCAGCAGCAACCAGGGTTCCGGGGAGCTGTTTTTT. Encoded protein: CASSNQGSGELFF.

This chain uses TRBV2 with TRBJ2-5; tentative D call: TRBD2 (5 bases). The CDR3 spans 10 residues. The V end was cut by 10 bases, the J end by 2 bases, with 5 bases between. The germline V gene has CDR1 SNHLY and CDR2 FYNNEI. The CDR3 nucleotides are TGTGCCACGGGGCAAGAGACCCAGTACTTC. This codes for CATGQETQYF.

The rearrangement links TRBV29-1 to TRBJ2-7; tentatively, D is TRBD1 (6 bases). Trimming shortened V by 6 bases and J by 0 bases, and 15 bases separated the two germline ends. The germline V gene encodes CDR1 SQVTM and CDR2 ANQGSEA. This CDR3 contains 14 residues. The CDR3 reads CSVVQGGSSYEQYF. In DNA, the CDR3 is TGCAGCGTAGTACAGGGTGGGAGCTCCTACGAGCAGTACTTC.

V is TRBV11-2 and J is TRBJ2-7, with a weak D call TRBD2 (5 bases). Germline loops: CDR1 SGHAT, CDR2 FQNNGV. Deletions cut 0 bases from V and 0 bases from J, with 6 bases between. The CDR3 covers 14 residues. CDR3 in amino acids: CASSLDGSSYEQYV. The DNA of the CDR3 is TGTGCCAGCAGCTTAGATGGGAGCTCCTACGAGCAGTACGTC.

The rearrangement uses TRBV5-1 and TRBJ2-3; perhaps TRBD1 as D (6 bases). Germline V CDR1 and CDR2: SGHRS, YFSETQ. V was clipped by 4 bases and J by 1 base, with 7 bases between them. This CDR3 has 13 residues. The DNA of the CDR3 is TGCGCCAGCAGCAGGACAGGCACAGATACGCAGTATTTT. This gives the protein CASSRTGTDTQYF. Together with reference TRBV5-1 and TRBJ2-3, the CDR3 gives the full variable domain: KAGVTQTPRYLIKTRGQQVTLSCSPISGHRSVSWYQQTPGQGLQFLFEYFSETQRNKGNFPGRFSGRQFSNSRSEMNVSTLELGDSALYLCASSRTGTDTQYFGPGTRLTVL.

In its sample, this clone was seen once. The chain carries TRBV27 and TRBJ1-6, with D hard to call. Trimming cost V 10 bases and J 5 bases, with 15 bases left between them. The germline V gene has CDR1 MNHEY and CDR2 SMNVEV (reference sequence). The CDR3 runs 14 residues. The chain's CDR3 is CATSQGGHNSPLHF. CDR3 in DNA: TGTGCCACCTCTCAAGGAGGGCATAATTCACCCCTCCACTTT.

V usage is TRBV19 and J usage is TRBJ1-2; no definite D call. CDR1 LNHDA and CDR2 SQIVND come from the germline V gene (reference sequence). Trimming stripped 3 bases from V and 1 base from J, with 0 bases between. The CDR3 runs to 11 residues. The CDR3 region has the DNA TGTGCCAGTAGTATTAACTATGGCTACACCTTC. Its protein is CASSINYGYTF.

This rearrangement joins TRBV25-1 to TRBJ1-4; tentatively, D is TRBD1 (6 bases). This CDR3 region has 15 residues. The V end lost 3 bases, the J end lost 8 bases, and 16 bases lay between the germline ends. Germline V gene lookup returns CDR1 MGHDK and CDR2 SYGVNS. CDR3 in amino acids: CASSDILGRGEKLFF. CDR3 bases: TGTGCCAGCAGTGACATTCTAGGGAGGGGGGAAAAACTGTTTTTT.

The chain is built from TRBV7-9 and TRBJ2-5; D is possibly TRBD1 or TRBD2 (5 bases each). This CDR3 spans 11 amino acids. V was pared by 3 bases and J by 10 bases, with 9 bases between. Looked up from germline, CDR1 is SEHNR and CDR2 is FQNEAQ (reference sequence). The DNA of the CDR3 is TGTGCCAGCAGCTTCCGGGACGACCAGTACTTC. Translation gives CASSFRDDQYF.

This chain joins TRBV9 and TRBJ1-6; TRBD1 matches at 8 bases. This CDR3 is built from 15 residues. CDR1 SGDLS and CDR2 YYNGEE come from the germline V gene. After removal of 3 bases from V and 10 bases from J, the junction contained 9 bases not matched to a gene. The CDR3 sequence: CASSALGQGESPLHF. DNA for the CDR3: TGTGCCAGCAGCGCCCTCGGACAGGGCGAGTCACCCCTCCACTTT. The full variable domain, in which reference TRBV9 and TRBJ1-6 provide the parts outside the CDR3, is DSGVTQTPKHLITATGQRVTLRCSPRSGDLSVYWYQQSLDQGLQFLIQYYNGEERAKGNILERFSAQQFPDLHSELNLSSLELGDSALYFCASSALGQGESPLHFGNGTRLTVT.

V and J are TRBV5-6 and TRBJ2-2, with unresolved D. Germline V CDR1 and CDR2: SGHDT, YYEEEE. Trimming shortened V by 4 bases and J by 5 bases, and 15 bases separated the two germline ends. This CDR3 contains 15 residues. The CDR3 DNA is TGTGCCAGCAGCCTCGATCCACACCGGACCGGGGAGCTGTTTTTT. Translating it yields CASSLDPHRTGELFF. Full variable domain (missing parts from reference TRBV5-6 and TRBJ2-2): DAGVTQSPTHLIKTRGQQVTLRCSPKSGHDTVSWYQQALGQGPQFIFQYYEEEERQRGNFPDRFSGHQFPNYSSELNVNALLLGDSALYLCASSLDPHRTGELFFGEGSRLTVL.

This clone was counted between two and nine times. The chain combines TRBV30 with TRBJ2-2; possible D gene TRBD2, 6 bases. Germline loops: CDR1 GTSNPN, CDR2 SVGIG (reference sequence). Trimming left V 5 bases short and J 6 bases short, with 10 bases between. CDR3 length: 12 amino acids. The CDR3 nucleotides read TGTGCCTGGGAACGGGGGTCCGGGGAGCTGTTTTTT. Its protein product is CAWERGSGELFF.

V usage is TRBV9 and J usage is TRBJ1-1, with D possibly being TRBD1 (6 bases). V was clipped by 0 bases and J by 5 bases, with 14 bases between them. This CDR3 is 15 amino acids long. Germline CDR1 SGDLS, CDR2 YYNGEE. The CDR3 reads CASSVESVQGTEAFF. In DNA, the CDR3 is TGTGCCAGCAGCGTAGAGTCGGTTCAGGGGACTGAAGCTTTCTTT.

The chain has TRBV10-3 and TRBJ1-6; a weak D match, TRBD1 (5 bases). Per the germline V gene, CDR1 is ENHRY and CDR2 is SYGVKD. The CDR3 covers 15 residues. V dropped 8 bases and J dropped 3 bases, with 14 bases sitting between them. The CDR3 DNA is TGTGCCATCGCTGAGGCAGGGCGCTATAATTCACCCCTCCACTTT. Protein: CAIAEAGRYNSPLHF.

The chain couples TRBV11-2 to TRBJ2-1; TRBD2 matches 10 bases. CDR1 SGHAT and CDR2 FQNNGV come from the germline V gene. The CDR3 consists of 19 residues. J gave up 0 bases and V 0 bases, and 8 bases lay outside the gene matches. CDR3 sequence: CASSLDGQRGGPSYNEQFF. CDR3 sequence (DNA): TGTGCCAGCAGCTTAGATGGGCAGCGGGGGGGCCCCTCCTACAATGAGCAGTTCTTC. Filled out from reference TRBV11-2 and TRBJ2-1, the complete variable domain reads EAGVAQSPRYKIIEKRQSVAFWCNPISGHATLYWYQQILGQGPKLLIQFQNNGVVDDSQLPKDRFSAERLKGVDSTLKIQPAKLEDSAVYLCASSLDGQRGGPSYNEQFFGPGTRLTVL.

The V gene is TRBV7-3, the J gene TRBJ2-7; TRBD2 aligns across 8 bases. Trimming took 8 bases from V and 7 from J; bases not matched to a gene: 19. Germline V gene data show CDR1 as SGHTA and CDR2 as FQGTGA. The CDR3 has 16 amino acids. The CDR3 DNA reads TGTGCCAGCCCGGGGGCTAGCGGGCCTCCGCTACGAGAGCAGTACTTC. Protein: CASPGASGPPLREQYF. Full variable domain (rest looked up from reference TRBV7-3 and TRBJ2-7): GAGVSQTPSNKVTEKGKYVELRCDPISGHTALYWYRQSLGQGPEFLIYFQGTGAADDSGLPNDRFFAVRPEGSVSTLKIQRTERGDSAVYLCASPGASGPPLREQYFGPGTRLTVT.

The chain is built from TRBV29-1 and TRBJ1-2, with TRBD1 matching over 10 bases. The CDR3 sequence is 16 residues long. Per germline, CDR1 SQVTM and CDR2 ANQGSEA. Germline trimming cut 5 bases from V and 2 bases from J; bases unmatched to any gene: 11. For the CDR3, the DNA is TGCAGCGTTCCCAAACCCGGGACAGGGGCGAACTATGGCTACACCTTC. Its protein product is CSVPKPGTGANYGYTF.